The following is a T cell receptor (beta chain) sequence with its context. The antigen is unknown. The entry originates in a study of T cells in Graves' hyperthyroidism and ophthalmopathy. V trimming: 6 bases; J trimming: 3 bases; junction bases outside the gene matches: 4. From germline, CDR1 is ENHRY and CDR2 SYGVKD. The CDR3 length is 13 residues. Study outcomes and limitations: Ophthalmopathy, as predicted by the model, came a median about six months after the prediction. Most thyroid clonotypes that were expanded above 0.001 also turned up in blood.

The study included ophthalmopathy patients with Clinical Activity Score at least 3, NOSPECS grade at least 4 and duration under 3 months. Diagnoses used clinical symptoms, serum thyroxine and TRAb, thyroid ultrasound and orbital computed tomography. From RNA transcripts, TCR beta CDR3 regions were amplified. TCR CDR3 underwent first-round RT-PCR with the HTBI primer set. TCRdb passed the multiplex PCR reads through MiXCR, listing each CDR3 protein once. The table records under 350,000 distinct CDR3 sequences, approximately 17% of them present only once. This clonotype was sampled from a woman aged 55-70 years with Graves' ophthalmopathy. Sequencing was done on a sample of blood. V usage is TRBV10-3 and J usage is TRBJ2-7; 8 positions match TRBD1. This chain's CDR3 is CAISPGTGYEQYF. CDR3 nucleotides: TGTGCCATCAGCCCCGGGACAGGCTACGAGCAGTACTTC.